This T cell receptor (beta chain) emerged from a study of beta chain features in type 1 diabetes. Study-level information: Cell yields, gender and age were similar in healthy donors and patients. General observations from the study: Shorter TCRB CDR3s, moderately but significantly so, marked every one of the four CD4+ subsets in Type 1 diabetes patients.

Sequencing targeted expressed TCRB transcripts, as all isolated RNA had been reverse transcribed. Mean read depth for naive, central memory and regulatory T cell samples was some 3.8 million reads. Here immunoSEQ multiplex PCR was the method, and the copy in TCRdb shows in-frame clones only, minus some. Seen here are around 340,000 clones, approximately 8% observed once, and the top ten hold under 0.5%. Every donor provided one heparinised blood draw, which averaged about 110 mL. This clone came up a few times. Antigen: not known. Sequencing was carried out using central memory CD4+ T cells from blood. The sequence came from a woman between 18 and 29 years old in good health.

DNA of the CDR3: TGTGCCAGCAGCTTAGCCCCCCCCGCAGAAAGCACAGATACGCAGTATTTT. It translates to CASSLAPPAESTDTQYF. V and J are TRBV7-9 and TRBJ2-3, with D uncertain. Germline CDR1 is SEHNR and CDR2 is FQNEAQ (reference sequence). V lost 0 bases and J lost 0, with 13 bases in between. The CDR3 has 17 amino acids.